This TCR beta chain is from a study of a mutant IDH1 vaccine in newly diagnosed glioma. For the study at large: Treated patients showed a male proportion of approximately 62%, a female proportion of around 38%, and a mean age of around 40 years. Findings and limits, study-wide: Vaccination elicited immune responses in around 92% of patients. No link was apparently found between pseudoprogression and changes in top peripheral T cell clonotypes.

About this clone: Its antigen is unknown.

V dropped 6 bases and J dropped 3; count of bases not matched to a gene: 2. Germline assignment: CDR1 DFQATT and CDR2 SNEGSKA (reference sequence). The CDR3 has 11 residues. Here immunoSEQ multiplex PCR was the method, and the copy in TCRdb shows in-frame clones only, minus some. The top ten clones hold under 8% of a sample with some 100,000 clones, around 82% of them seen once. Time point meaning: baseline, week 1 (first vaccination visit). Treatment reported: pre-vaccination baseline after standard-of-care therapy. V usage is TRBV20-1 and J usage is TRBJ2-7, with 7 bases identical to TRBD2. This receptor was identified in a woman aged 50 to 60 with glioma. The material was PBMCs, obtained from a glioma patient treated with radiotherapy, temozolomide or both. The CDR3 loop reads CSAGGGYEQYF. The CDR3 bases are TGCAGTGCGGGCGGGGGCTACGAGCAGTACTTC.